This T cell receptor (beta chain) was observed in a study of cytomegalovirus exposure and HLA in healthy donors. V lost 2 bases and J 10 bases, leaving 14 bases between the germline ends. This CDR3 is built from 13 residues. The germline V gene encodes CDR1 MGHDK and CDR2 SYGVNS. Each donor's status was that of a healthy bone marrow donor. The PCR used 60 Vbeta and 13 Jbeta primers. Assay: immunoSEQ multiplex PCR; the TCRdb copy retains only in-frame clones and omits some. Altogether 100,000 to 150,000 clones are present, around 85% being singletons, with the ten largest covering around 1.7%. The sequence was collected from a boy younger than 18 in good health and CMV-seronegative. The material sequenced was PBMCs. V usage is TRBV25-1 and J usage is TRBJ1-1, with D tentatively TRBD1 (5 bases). CDR3 DNA sequence: TGTGCCAGCAGTGAAAGGCTTATCGGGGGAGCTTTCTTT. This translates into CASSERLIGGAFF.